This T cell receptor beta chain was profiled in a study of blood T cell repertoires in COVID-19. Participants spanned ages roughly 18 to 90 years and resided in 20 to 30 US areas. Assignments of participants to cohorts depended upon their own reported clinical history. The CDR3 has 15 amino acids. Trimming removed 5 bases at V and 5 bases at J, with 15 bases between. Germline V gene sequence: CDR1 SEHNR, CDR2 FQNEAQ (reference sequence). In the original analysis: The assay estimated nucleated cells by amplifying reference gene primers. Using immunoSEQ multiplex PCR, the repertoire was profiled, and TCRdb retains in-frame clones only, with some absent. V and J calls and clone size come straight from that table; D and trimming were deduced from the DNA. The sample lists some 420,000 clones, roughly nine tenths occurring once.

The source is a man aged 30 to 45 who had recovered from COVID-19. V is TRBV7-9 and J is TRBJ1-4; D might be TRBD1 (6 bases). The specimen was PBMCs or T cells enriched from blood (not recorded which). The CDR3 DNA reads TGTGCCAGCAGCCTTCCCTTCGGACAGAATGAAAAACTGTTTTTT. This codes for CASSLPFGQNEKLFF.